These 21 T cell receptor beta chains were sequenced from one sample in a study of T cell repertoires in cytomegalovirus infection. Each CDR3 protein gets one entry after TCRdb re-called the reads with MiXCR. The sample has about 920,000 distinct CDR3 sequences, around a third seen once; the top ten hold about an eighth. These receptors are not linked to any known antigen. Source: cultured CD8+ T cells from PBMCs, taken from culture after CMV antigen stimulation. The receptors come from a human donor in good health (CMV status not recorded). Some clones in this sample may be carry-over from other donors' samples.

This clonotype was counted ten times or more. This chain joins TRBV7-8 and TRBJ2-1; D is ambiguous. The CDR3 has 11 residues. V dropped 5 bases and J dropped 8 bases, with 7 bases sitting between them. The V gene's germline CDR1 is SGHVS and CDR2 FQNEAQ. The CDR3 nucleotides are TGTGCCAGCAGCGAACCCGATGAGCAGTTCTTC. Translation: CASSEPDEQFF. Filled out from reference TRBV7-8 and TRBJ2-1, the complete variable domain reads GAGVSQSPRYKVAKRGQDVALRCDPISGHVSLFWYQQALGQGPEFLTYFQNEAQLDKSGLPSDRFFAERPEGSVSTLKIQRTQQEDSAVYLCASSEPDEQFFGPGTRLTVL.

The chain has TRBV27 and TRBJ2-7; D gene ambiguous. The germline gives CDR1 MNHEY, CDR2 SMNVEV (reference sequence). The CDR3 totals 13 residues. V was clipped by 2 bases and J by 6 bases, with 11 bases between them. The CDR3 DNA reads TGTGCCAGCAGTTTAATAGGGCAGGCCGAGCAGTACTTC. Its translation is CASSLIGQAEQYF.

This clonotype was observed a few times. This sequence joins TRBV27 and TRBJ1-5; unclear D gene. This CDR3 has 13 amino acids. Looked up from germline, CDR1 is MNHEY and CDR2 is SMNVEV (reference sequence). Deletions cut 4 bases from V and 3 bases from J, with 7 bases between. The CDR3 spells CASSWGYNQPQHF. In nucleotides, the CDR3 is TGTGCCAGCAGTTGGGGTTACAATCAGCCCCAGCATTTT.

The genes are TRBV27 and TRBJ2-4; TRBD1 aligns across 12 bases. Trimming removed 2 bases from V and 7 bases from J; junction bases left unmatched: 6. This CDR3 spans 16 amino acids. Germline CDR1 and CDR2: MNHEY and SMNVEV (reference sequence). The CDR3 reads CASSLIGTGGANIQYF. The CDR3 DNA follows: TGTGCCAGCAGTTTAATAGGGACAGGGGGCGCGAACATTCAGTACTTC.

The chain couples TRBV6-2 or TRBV6-3 to TRBJ2-1; TRBD2 is a possible D gene (7 bases). The CDR3 consists of 15 residues. CDR1 and CDR2 (germline): MNHEY, SVGEGT. With 7 bases removed from V and 5 bases from J, the gap between germline ends came to 18 bases. CDR3 region: CASNRPGGENNEQFF. The CDR3 DNA sequence: TGTGCCAGCAACCGGCCGGGGGGCGAGAACAATGAGCAGTTCTTC.

The chain is built from TRBV7-9 and TRBJ1-2; a weak D match, TRBD1 (5 bases). The CDR3 runs to 14 residues. Per germline, CDR1 SEHNR and CDR2 FQNEAQ (reference sequence). V gave up 2 bases and J gave up 13 bases, with 20 bases separating them. The CDR3 reads CASSLSARPGPGTF. For the CDR3, the DNA is TGTGCCAGCAGCTTAAGCGCCCGGCCGGGGCCGGGCACCTTC. Full variable domain (missing parts from reference TRBV7-9 and TRBJ1-2): DTGVSQNPRHKITKRGQNVTFRCDPISEHNRLYWYRQTLGQGPEFLTYFQNEAQLEKSRLLSDRFSAERPKGSFSTLEIQRTEQGDSAMYLCASSLSARPGPGTFGSGTRLTVV.

The chain carries TRBV7-9 and TRBJ1-2, with D possibly being TRBD1 (6 bases). CDR1 and CDR2 from the germline V gene are SEHNR and FQNEAQ (reference sequence). V was clipped by 4 bases and J by 1 base, with 16 bases between them. The CDR3 is 16 amino acids. CDR3 coding DNA: TGTGCCAGCAGCTCGTCGGGGGGCAAGAGTAACTATGGCTACACCTTC. This sequence encodes CASSSSGGKSNYGYTF.

The sample holds many counts of this clonotype. V usage is TRBV28 and J usage is TRBJ2-7; 7 bases match TRBD1. There are 14 residues in the CDR3. Germline V gene sequence: CDR1 MDHEN, CDR2 SYDVKM. V shed 7 bases, J shed 2 bases, and the junction held 8 bases outside the gene matches. Written as DNA, the CDR3 is TGTGCCAGCAACACCTTCCAGGGGGCCTACGAGCAGTACGTC. It encodes CASNTFQGAYEQYV.

The chain joins TRBV19 to TRBJ1-1, with no clear D. CDR1 is LNHDA and CDR2 is SQIVND in the germline V gene (reference sequence). CDR3 length equals 13 residues. The V end was cut by 3 bases, the J end by 6 bases, with 11 bases between. CDR3 loop: CASSIGVHPEAFF. CDR3 bases: TGTGCCAGTAGTATCGGAGTTCATCCTGAAGCTTTCTTT. Looking up the rest from reference TRBV19 and TRBJ1-1 gives the full variable domain: DGGITQSPKYLFRKEGQNVTLSCEQNLNHDAMYWYRQDPGQGLRLIYYSQIVNDFQKGDIAEGYSVSREKKESFPLTVTSAQKNPTAFYLCASSIGVHPEAFFGQGTRLTVV.

The V gene is TRBV6-2 or TRBV6-3, the J gene TRBJ2-3; TRBD2 matches 9 bases. Per the germline V gene, CDR1 is MNHEY and CDR2 is SVGEGT. The CDR3 runs to 18 residues. V dropped 0 bases and J dropped 4; count of bases not matched to a gene: 11. CDR3 in DNA: TGTGCCAGCAGTTACTCGACAGCGGGGGGAACCCTCGCAGATACGCAGTATTTT. Its translation is CASSYSTAGGTLADTQYF.

CDR3 in amino acids: CASSLTPTGTSKGYTF. The CDR3 DNA reads TGTGCCAGCAGCTTAACACCGACAGGGACCTCTAAGGGCTACACCTTC. V usage is TRBV7-3 and J usage is TRBJ1-2; 7 bases align to TRBD1. Germline loops: CDR1 SGHTA, CDR2 FQGTGA. Trimming at V came to 0 bases and at J to 8 bases, leaving 12 bases not matched to a gene. CDR3 length: 16 amino acids.

This clonotype was counted at least ten times. The V gene is TRBV7-9, the J gene TRBJ2-5; D possibly corresponds to TRBD2 (6 bases). Germline CDR1 SEHNR, CDR2 FQNEAQ (reference sequence). CDR3 length equals 12 residues. Trimming left V 10 bases short and J 5 bases short, with 14 bases between. In DNA, the CDR3 is TGTGCCATCCTCCTCCGGGGGGAGACCCAGTACTTC. Protein product: CAILLRGETQYF.

This clonotype was seen a handful of times. The V gene is TRBV6-5, the J gene TRBJ1-1; D is undetermined. Germline V lookup: CDR1 MNHEY, CDR2 SVGAGI. This CDR3 is built from 14 residues. Trimming removed 2 bases from V and 2 bases from J, with 9 bases in between. This CDR3 is CASSYTSFNTEAFF. CDR3 sequence (DNA): TGTGCCAGCAGTTACACTTCCTTTAACACTGAAGCTTTCTTT.

The genes are TRBV4-3 and TRBJ1-3; D uncertain. Germline CDR1 is LGHNA and CDR2 is YSLEER. Trimming took 0 bases from V and 0 from J, leaving 6 bases between them. This CDR3 has 15 amino acids. CDR3 DNA sequence: TGCGCCAGCAGCCAAGACAGCGGCTCTGGAAACACCATATATTTT. This encodes CASSQDSGSGNTIYF.

This chain connects TRBV4-1 to TRBJ2-2; D possibly corresponds to TRBD1 (5 bases). CDR3 length equals 16 residues. Germline CDR1 MGHRA, CDR2 YSYEKL. V lost 3 bases to trimming and J lost 7 bases, with 18 bases between them. CDR3 protein: CASSQGQGKSYGELFF. CDR3 nucleotide sequence: TGCGCCAGCAGCCAGGGGCAGGGAAAGAGTTACGGGGAGCTGTTTTTT.

DNA of the CDR3: TGTGCCAGCAGCCAAAGGTTAAGGGAAACGAACACCGGGGAGCTGTTTTTT. Translation gives CASSQRLRETNTGELFF. This sequence joins TRBV6-6 and TRBJ2-2; no definite D call. This CDR3 has 17 residues. V gave up 6 bases and J gave up 0 bases, with 17 bases separating them. Germline CDR1 reads MNHNY; CDR2 reads SVGAGI (reference sequence).

This clonotype was seen repeatedly, ten times or more. J is TRBJ1-1 and V is TRBV7-3, with 7 bases matching TRBD1. Germline CDR1 and CDR2: SGHTA and FQGTGA. Germline trimming cut 6 bases from V and 5 bases from J; bases unmatched to any gene: 6. The CDR3 contains 13 residues. The CDR3 loop reads CASSPTGKTEAFF. The CDR3 DNA reads as TGTGCCAGCAGTCCGACAGGGAAAACTGAAGCTTTCTTT.

This chain joins TRBV7-2 and TRBJ2-7; tentative D call: TRBD1 (5 bases). The CDR3 is 14 amino acids. V was clipped by 1 base and J by 3 bases, with 10 bases between them. The V gene's germline CDR1 is SGHTA and CDR2 FQGNSA. Here the CDR3 reads CASSLGPGIYEQYF. Written as DNA, the CDR3 is TGTGCCAGCAGCTTAGGGCCAGGGATCTACGAGCAGTACTTC.

A word on this clonotype: A read error may be the cause here, since a much bigger clone is one base away. V gene TRBV7-9 combines with J gene TRBJ1-1; D gene unclear. CDR1 and CDR2 (germline): SEHNR, FQNEAQ (reference sequence). The CDR3 consists of 10 residues. V dropped 0 bases and J dropped 9 bases, with 2 bases sitting between them. The CDR3 region is CASSLAKAFF. The CDR3 DNA reads TGTGCCAGCAGCTTAGCTAAAGCTTTCTTT.

This clonotype was seen many times. The chain uses TRBV12-3 or TRBV12-4 and TRBJ1-2, with D unresolved. This CDR3 contains 13 residues. Trimming pared 6 bases from V and 8 bases from J, leaving 16 bases between. CDR3 loop: CASSSGSVSGYTF. The CDR3 bases are TGTGCCAGCAGCTCCGGGTCTGTAAGCGGCTACACCTTC.

This clonotype was detected many times. This rearrangement joins TRBV6-1 to TRBJ1-1; tentative D call: TRBD1 (6 bases). Germline V gene lookup returns CDR1 MNHNS and CDR2 SASEGT. CDR3 size: 17 residues. V was cut by 2 bases and J by 1 base, with 17 bases left in between. CDR3 amino acids: CASSETVTGITNTEAFF. CDR3 DNA: TGTGCCAGCAGTGAAACGGTAACAGGGATAACGAACACTGAAGCTTTCTTT.